Sequencing of this T cell receptor (beta chain) was carried out in a study of blood T cell repertoires in COVID-19. This clone occurred once. Per the study methods: Estimation of nucleated cell counts relied on the amplification of reference gene primers. Clones were sequenced by immunoSEQ multiplex PCR, and TCRdb holds only the in-frame ones, with some missing. That table supplies the V and J calls and clone size; D and trimming were determined from the DNA. This sample has around 59,000 clones; 78% occur once, and the top ten carry around 13%. The receptor was isolated from a man older than 75 with acute or convalescent COVID-19. Sequenced material: peripheral blood.

CDR3 DNA sequence: TGCGCCAGCAGCCCCACGGACAGGGGGTCAACCGGGGAGCTGTTTTTT. Encoded protein: CASSPTDRGSTGELFF. V usage is TRBV4-1 and J usage is TRBJ2-2, with TRBD1 matching over 10 bases. This CDR3 is 16 amino acids long. The germline V gene has CDR1 MGHRA and CDR2 YSYEKL. Trimming took 4 bases from V and 5 from J; bases not matched to a gene: 7.